One sample yielded the 4 T cell receptor beta chains listed below, sequenced in a study of T cells expressing NK-cell markers. TCRdb re-called the 5' RACE reads and gives one entry per CDR3 protein, without DNA. This sample's table reports around 550,000 distinct CDR3 sequences. Sequencing used blood T cells: a sorted CD56 or NKG2C T cell subset, CD4+ or CD8+ T cells, or bulk PBMC T cells (not recorded which). These receptors all come from a man younger than 30 in good health.

This rearrangement joins TRBV10-3 to TRBJ2-3; TCRdb reports TRBD1, a call that lacks DNA to check it against. Germline V lookup: CDR1 ENHRY, CDR2 SYGVKD. The CDR3 length is 16 residues. Here the CDR3 reads CAISAGGTGITDTQYF.

CDR3 loop: CASSFFETGGNQPQHF. The gene calls are TRBV5-6 and TRBJ1-5; TCRdb indicates TRBD1, and absent DNA this call remains unverified. Germline values: CDR1 SGHDT, CDR2 YYEEEE. The CDR3 has 16 amino acids.

V usage is TRBV18 and J usage is TRBJ2-7; there is no DNA to check the TCRdb D call of TRBD2. CDR1 KGHSH and CDR2 LQKENI come from the germline V gene. The CDR3 has 14 amino acids. CDR3 sequence reads: CASSPGQGLDEQYF. The entire variable domain, with the rest obtained from reference TRBV18 and TRBJ2-7, is as follows: NAGVMQNPRHLVRRRGQEARLRCSPMKGHSHVYWYRQLPEEGLKFMVYLQKENIIDESGMPKERFSAEFPKEGPSILRIQQVVRGDSAAYFCASSPGQGLDEQYFGPGTRLTVT.

This sequence joins TRBV12-3 or TRBV12-4 and TRBJ1-4; as DNA is missing, the TRBD1 call by TCRdb cannot be tested. The CDR3 runs 14 residues. CDR3 in amino acids: CASGRQGGNEKLFF.